This TCR beta chain was found in a study of cytomegalovirus exposure and HLA in healthy donors. With respect to this clone: Its antigen is not known.

As for the donors, each was a healthy bone marrow donor. Study conclusions and caveats: Many donors carried some public TCRs, although rarity characterized most TCR sequences. HLA alleles showed associations with about 15,000 TCR beta sequences in a later analysis, at a 0.05 false discovery rate. Several of the most significant clusters appeared, in a later analysis, to be linked to common viral pathogens.

PCR primers comprised 60 Vbeta and 13 Jbeta primers. Assay: immunoSEQ multiplex PCR; the TCRdb copy retains only in-frame clones and omits some. This table has about 250,000 clones, around 66% appearing once. The germline V gene encodes CDR1 SQVTM and CDR2 ANQGSEA. V lost 4 bases, J lost 1 base, and 20 bases lay in between. This CDR3 contains 16 residues. This chain uses TRBV29-1 with TRBJ2-7; tentative D call: TRBD2 (6 bases). The clonotype comes from a female donor in good health and CMV-seronegative. Sequencing was carried out using PBMCs. For the CDR3, the DNA is TGCAGCGTTGTCCCCTGGGGGAGGACTGGATCCTACGAGCAGTACTTC. Protein: CSVVPWGRTGSYEQYF.